A single sample gave rise to the 15 T cell receptor beta chains below, sequenced in a study of identical twins. Each CDR3 protein gets one entry after TCRdb re-called the 5' RACE reads with MiXCR. The table shows fewer than 250,000 distinct CDR3 sequences, with about a tenth occurring only once. The specimen was memory (CD45RO+) T cells sorted from blood. These receptors all come from a woman aged 18-29 years in good health.

This clonotype was observed many times. V usage is TRBV7-9 and J usage is TRBJ1-1; weak D call: TRBD1 (5 bases). CDR1 is SEHNR, CDR2 FQNEAQ, per germline (reference sequence). Trimming removed 5 bases from V and 9 bases from J, with 19 bases in between. The CDR3 sequence is 14 residues long. In DNA form, the CDR3 reads TGTGCCAGCAGCCTACAGGCTTTTGATTCTAAAGCTTTCTTT. As protein: CASSLQAFDSKAFF. The variable domain in full, completed from reference TRBV7-9 and TRBJ1-1, reads DTGVSQNPRHKITKRGQNVTFRCDPISEHNRLYWYRQTLGQGPEFLTYFQNEAQLEKSRLLSDRFSAERPKGSFSTLEIQRTEQGDSAMYLCASSLQAFDSKAFFGQGTRLTVV.

This clonotype was recorded a few times. The CDR3 here is CAISMASGSYNEQFF. The CDR3 DNA follows: TGTGCCATCTCGATGGCTAGCGGTTCTTACAATGAGCAGTTCTTC. The rearrangement links TRBV10-3 to TRBJ2-1; 7 bases match TRBD2. The CDR3 runs 15 residues. Looked up from germline, CDR1 is ENHRY and CDR2 is SYGVKD. The trim removed 8 bases at V and 4 bases at J, leaving 11 bases unmatched.

The sample holds a few counts of this clonotype. The chain recombines TRBV11-3 with TRBJ2-7; D remains unclear. The CDR3 has 14 amino acids. Germline V gives CDR1 SGHNT, CDR2 YENEEA. V was shortened by 5 bases and J by 5 bases, with 16 bases between the two germline ends. The CDR3 DNA sequence: TGTGCCAGCAGCCCCCACCCGGGTTCCCACGAGCAGTACTTC. It encodes CASSPHPGSHEQYF.

The rearrangement links TRBV5-4 to TRBJ1-6, with D unclear. V lost 6 bases and J lost 10, with 11 bases in between. The germline V gene encodes CDR1 SGHNT and CDR2 YYREEE (reference sequence). The length of the CDR3 is 12 residues. For the CDR3, the DNA is TGTGCCAGCAACTTCCAGGACTCACCCCTCCACTTT. Protein: CASNFQDSPLHF.

There are many counts of this clonotype. This chain connects TRBV20-1 to TRBJ2-1; D gene ambiguous. The germline V gene has CDR1 DFQATT and CDR2 SNEGSKA (reference sequence). The germline V and J ends were trimmed by 2 bases and 0 bases, with 5 bases remaining between them. The CDR3 loop spans 13 amino acids. The chain's CDR3 is CSARKSSYNEQFF. In DNA, the CDR3 is TGCAGTGCTAGAAAGAGCTCCTACAATGAGCAGTTCTTC.

This clonotype was seen more than once but under ten times. This sequence joins TRBV15 and TRBJ2-1; 9 bases line up with TRBD1. The CDR3 spans 16 residues. V gave up 1 base and J gave up 5 bases; unmatched junction bases: 6. In germline, CDR1 is LNHNV, CDR2 YYDKDF (reference sequence). CDR3 amino acids: CATSRGTGQGNNEQFF. The CDR3 coding sequence is TGTGCCACCAGCAGAGGGACGGGACAGGGTAACAATGAGCAGTTCTTC.

The sample holds many counts of this clonotype. The chain is built from TRBV20-1 and TRBJ1-3; no clear D gene. The CDR3 has 14 residues. V was shortened by 6 bases and J by 4 bases, with 16 bases between the two germline ends. The V gene's germline CDR1 is DFQATT and CDR2 SNEGSKA (reference sequence). CDR3 protein: CSALHRRSGNTIYF. For the CDR3, the DNA is TGCAGTGCCCTACACCGAAGATCGGGAAACACCATATATTTT.

This clonotype appeared a few times. The chain uses TRBV7-7 and TRBJ2-1, with 11 bases aligning to TRBD1. This CDR3 spans 16 amino acids. Trimming took 3 bases from V and 9 from J; bases not matched to a gene: 10. Germline loops: CDR1 SSHAT, CDR2 FNYEAQ (reference sequence). Here the CDR3 reads CASSLSGTGGSSEQFF. The CDR3 DNA reads TGTGCCAGCAGCTTGTCCGGGACAGGGGGGAGTAGTGAGCAGTTCTTC.

This clonotype was found many times. The chain is built from TRBV5-1 and TRBJ2-7; 7 bases map to TRBD2. Germline V gives CDR1 SGHRS, CDR2 YFSETQ. The ends lost 0 bases at V and 2 bases at J; junction bases unmatched: 8. The CDR3 runs to 16 residues. The CDR3 is CASSLVDASGTYEQYF. CDR3 in DNA: TGCGCCAGCAGCTTGGTGGATGCTAGCGGTACCTACGAGCAGTACTTC.

This clonotype was detected a few times. The chain carries TRBV5-1 and TRBJ2-4; D possibly matches TRBD1 or TRBD2 (5 bases each). This CDR3 has 13 amino acids. V lost 5 bases and J 6 bases, leaving 12 bases between the germline ends. Germline CDR1 and CDR2: SGHRS and YFSETQ. DNA for the CDR3: TGCGCCAGCAGTAAGGGACGGAGAAACATTCAGTACTTC. Translated, it gives CASSKGRRNIQYF.

This clonotype was seen only a few times. The chain joins TRBV18 to TRBJ2-5, with D maybe TRBD1 (5 bases). Germline values: CDR1 KGHSH, CDR2 LQKENI. This CDR3 has 12 amino acids. V was pared by 4 bases and J by 6 bases, with 9 bases between. CDR3 nucleotides: TGTGCCAGCTCACGCAGGGTGAAGACCCAGTACTTC. Its translation is CASSRRVKTQYF.

This clonotype appeared a few times. The chain links TRBV7-2 to TRBJ2-1; a possible D gene is TRBD2 (5 bases). From germline, CDR1 is SGHTA and CDR2 FQGNSA. This CDR3 is 14 amino acids long. With 5 bases removed from V and 5 bases from J, the gap between germline ends came to 13 bases. CDR3 nucleotides: TGTGCCAGCAGCCTAAGCGGCCTCGACAATGAGCAGTTCTTC. It specifies CASSLSGLDNEQFF. The complete variable domain, with remaining parts taken from reference TRBV7-2 and TRBJ2-1, reads GAGVSQSPSNKVTEKGKDVELRCDPISGHTALYWYRQSLGQGLEFLIYFQGNSAPDKSGLPSDRFSAERTGGSVSTLTIQRTQQEDSAVYLCASSLSGLDNEQFFGPGTRLTVL.

At least ten counts were recorded for this clonotype. V usage is TRBV20-1 and J usage is TRBJ2-1, with 11 positions matching TRBD2. The junction had 11 bases not matched to a gene; V was cut back by 5 bases and J by 5 bases. Germline assignment: CDR1 DFQATT and CDR2 SNEGSKA (reference sequence). The CDR3 sequence is 16 residues long. CDR3 nucleotide sequence: TGCAGTGCTGCCCTCGTAGCGGGAGGGCCTAACAATGAGCAGTTCTTC. Its translation: CSAALVAGGPNNEQFF.

This clonotype was observed a handful of times. V gene TRBV6-6 combines with J gene TRBJ1-1; D is ambiguous. The CDR3 loop spans 13 amino acids. Germline V lookup: CDR1 MNHNY, CDR2 SVGAGI (reference sequence). The V gene lost 2 bases and the J gene lost 3 bases, with 7 bases spanning the gap. This CDR3 reads CASSYGGDTEAFF. Here the CDR3 DNA reads TGTGCCAGCAGTTACGGTGGGGACACTGAAGCTTTCTTT.

This clonotype was recorded a few times. This sequence joins TRBV7-2 and TRBJ2-3; D unclear. The length of the CDR3 is 13 residues. Trimming pared 2 bases from V and 6 bases from J, leaving 9 bases between. Per germline, CDR1 SGHTA and CDR2 FQGNSA. CDR3 sequence reads: CASSLRALDTQYF. CDR3 DNA: TGTGCCAGCAGCTTAAGGGCCCTGGATACGCAGTATTTT.